Sequencing of this T cell receptor beta chain was carried out in a study of blood T cell repertoires in COVID-19. Trimming took off 7 bases at V and 4 bases at J, with 19 bases between the two ends. CDR1 and CDR2 from the germline V gene are MNHEY and SMNVEV (reference sequence). This CDR3 has 15 residues. The data were produced by immunoSEQ multiplex PCR, yet TCRdb's version contains in-frame clones alone and is incomplete. The table has 270,000 or so clones, nearly 90% seen once. Specimen: peripheral blood. The receptor was isolated from a woman aged 55-75 years with COVID-19, enrolled during active disease. The chain employs TRBV27 and TRBJ1-1, with D possibly being TRBD1 (5 bases). The CDR3 DNA is TGTGCCAGCATCCTACCTTTGGGGCGGGGCACTGAAGCTTTCTTT. As protein: CASILPLGRGTEAFF.